This TCR beta chain stems from a study of technical replicates of blood from a few donors (dated by TCRdb to the late 2010s). Regarding this clone: The target of this receptor is not known. No much larger clonotype is one base removed from it; base qualities were not supplied.

The library relied on the immunoSEQ multiplex PCR assay. Held by TCRdb, this immuneACCESS table contains in-frame sequences only and omits some clones. Under half of the omission traces to an unresolved V gene where checked; the cause of the rest is unknown. This sample comprises 65,000 to 75,000 clones, approximately 83% of them detected only once. Approximately 5.4% of the sample is in the top ten clones. Its CDR3 holds 13 amino acids, cysteine through phenylalanine. The DNA shown is the 39-base CDR3, in frame from base 1. Looking up the germline V gene yields CDR1 MNHEY and CDR2 SVGAGI. The V end gives up 6 bases and the J end 4 bases, leaving 5 bases in the junction not matched to a gene.

This chain joins TRBV6-5 to TRBJ2-7; 8 nucleotides in the junction match TRBD1. The receptor's source is a human donor in good health. Some clones in this sample may be carry-over from other donors' samples. Sequencing was carried out using PBMCs. The nucleotides are TGTGCCAGCAGCCCGGGGACAGGATACGAGCAGTACTTC. This encodes CASSPGTGYEQYF.